This T cell receptor (beta chain) came from a study of chemoradiotherapy in HPV16-positive cancers. Findings of the study overall: In HPV16-positive patients, HPV-responsive T-cell expansion tracked better recurrence-free survival.

Of note for this clone: Its antigen is unidentified.

The germline V gene encodes CDR1 GTSNPN and CDR2 SVGIG (reference sequence). This CDR3 comprises 15 residues. J gave up 7 bases and V 2 bases, and 7 bases lay outside the gene matches. This table comes from immunoSEQ multiplex PCR, and its TCRdb copy is limited to in-frame clones, with some not included. This sample carries around 6,200 clones, 70% to 85% of them seen once, and the ten largest clones take around 8.5%. Samples were taken several times over chemoradiotherapy. The source was tumor tissue, collected from a patient who underwent chemoradiotherapy. The genes are TRBV30 and TRBJ1-6; 8 nucleotides agree with TRBD1. The receptor was derived from a human donor with HPV-associated anogenital cancer. CDR3 loop: CAWSLGTGFNSPLHF. The CDR3 bases are TGTGCCTGGAGTTTGGGGACAGGATTCAATTCACCCCTCCACTTT. The whole variable domain, remainder taken from reference TRBV30 and TRBJ1-6, is SQTIHQWPATLVQPVGSPLSLECTVEGTSNPNLYWYRQAAGRGLQLLFYSVGIGQISSEVPQNLSASRPQDRQFILSSKKLLLSDSGFYLCAWSLGTGFNSPLHFGNGTRLTVT.